The entry below gives a single T cell receptor (beta chain) sequence along with its context. The V gene end was trimmed by 5 bases and the J gene end by 5 bases; junction bases not matched to a gene: 3. The CDR3 totals 13 residues. These data belong to a study of blood T cell repertoires in COVID-19. Libraries were prepared by immunoSEQ multiplex PCR; TCRdb keeps only in-frame clonotypes and omits some of them. This sample has about 150,000 clones; around nine tenths occur once, and the top ten carry approximately 2.5%. Sequenced sample: peripheral blood. This TCR was recovered from a human donor in a cohort sampled during active COVID-19. This rearrangement joins TRBV12-3 or TRBV12-4 to TRBJ2-7; TRBD1 matches 10 bases. The CDR3 loop reads CASSRDRGNEQYF. The CDR3 bases are TGTGCCAGCAGTCGGGACAGGGGAAACGAGCAGTACTTC.